One and the same sample provided the 31 T cell receptor beta chains below, sequenced in a study of tumor-infiltrating lymphocytes in primary liver carcinoma. With about 470 ng total RNA as template and a constant-region primer, TCR beta cDNA was made. ARM-PCR, slightly modified, supplied the TCR beta libraries through three nested multiplex PCR rounds. Investigators reported that the first two PCR rounds, at roughly 11 cycles each, used TRBV1-TRBV30 forward primers with a C-beta reverse primer. TCRdb itself ran the multiplex PCR reads through MiXCR, one entry per CDR3 protein. The sample includes 40,000 to 55,000 distinct CDR3 sequences, 65% to 80% of them seen just once. Between about 19 and 34 mg of unsorted bulk tissue served as the source from which RNA and DNA were co-extracted. Specimen: liver tumor tissue from sampling region 5. The subset here: tumor region T5, tumor centre. All receptors derive from a middle-aged man with primary liver carcinoma and hepatitis B virus infection.

This clonotype was recorded only once. The genes are TRBV10-3 and TRBJ2-5; 9 bases are shared with TRBD1. The ends lost 7 bases at V and 11 bases at J; junction bases unmatched: 14. The CDR3 has 14 amino acids. Germline V lookup: CDR1 ENHRY, CDR2 SYGVKD. The CDR3 DNA reads as TGTGCCATCAAGGGACAGGGACCCGAAGAGAGACAGTACTTC. Translating gives CAIKGQGPEERQYF.

The chain recombines TRBV11-3 with TRBJ2-3; 7 positions match TRBD2. This CDR3 contains 15 residues. After removal of 5 bases from V and 9 bases from J, the junction contained 14 bases not matched to a gene. Germline V gene lookup returns CDR1 SGHNT and CDR2 YENEEA. CDR3 protein: CASSPGGLQGGTQYF. The CDR3 coding sequence is TGTGCCAGCAGCCCGGGGGGACTCCAGGGCGGAACGCAGTATTTT.

About this clonotype: The junction differs from germline at one of its ends, possibly a read error. The V and J genes are TRBV29-1 and TRBJ2-1; weak D call: TRBD2 (6 bases). Germline V CDR1 and CDR2: SQVTM, ANQGSEA. This CDR3 contains 13 residues. The CDR3 loop reads CNVEGTGYNEQFF. The CDR3 DNA sequence: TGCAACGTTGAAGGGACTGGCTATAATGAGCAGTTCTTC.

The rearrangement uses TRBV4-1 and TRBJ2-2; 10 bases align to TRBD2. This CDR3 contains 15 residues. Looked up from germline, CDR1 is MGHRA and CDR2 is YSYEKL. This chain's CDR3 is CAISLAGDITGELFF. The DNA of the CDR3 is TGCGCTATCAGTCTAGCGGGAGATATTACCGGGGAGCTGTTTTTT.

Comments on this clonotype: This is likely a read error, given that the CDR3 carries no conserved phenylalanine or tryptophan at its end. The V and J genes are TRBV14 and TRBJ2-1; D is undetermined. This CDR3 region has 13 residues. Deletions cut 4 bases from V and 9 bases from J, with 13 bases between. Looked up from germline, CDR1 is SGHDN and CDR2 is FVKESK. The CDR3 nucleotides are TGTGCCAGCAGCCCGGACGTGGCCGCTGAGCAGTTCTTA. Translated: CASSPDVAAEQFL.

In the case of this clonotype: A clone one base away is much larger, so this may be a read error. The gene calls are TRBV6-2 or TRBV6-3 and TRBJ2-1, with D perhaps matching TRBD2 (6 bases). Germline V gene sequence: CDR1 MNHEY, CDR2 SVGEGT. V shed 8 bases and J shed 0 bases, with 14 bases lying between them. The CDR3 length is 15 residues. CDR3 in amino acids: CASGVSGSSYNEQFF. Written as DNA, the CDR3 is TGTGCCAGCGGTGTTAGCGGTAGCTCCTACAATGAGCAGTTCTTC.

As for this clonotype: One end of the junction varies from germline; a read error may be responsible. The chain combines TRBV11-2 with TRBJ2-1, with D perhaps given as TRBD1 or TRBD2 (5 bases each). CDR3 length: 12 residues. Germline-derived CDR1 and CDR2 are SGHAT and FQNNGV. CDR3 DNA sequence: TGTCCCAGCAGCTTGGGGGTACCTAAGCAGTTCTTC. Translating it yields CPSSLGVPKQFF.

This clonotype was seen more than once but under ten times. A much larger clone sits a single nucleotide away, making a read error possible. CDR3 protein: CANSPGQELQYF. CDR3 bases: TGTGCCAACAGCCCGGGACAGGAACTACAGTACTTC. The chain couples TRBV7-9 to TRBJ2-7, with 8 bases aligning to TRBD1. Germline values: CDR1 SEHNR, CDR2 FQNEAQ (reference sequence). This CDR3 spans 12 amino acids.

This clonotype was observed at least ten times. This chain joins TRBV30 and TRBJ2-1, with TRBD2 identical over 7 bases. Germline lookup yields CDR1 GTSNPN and CDR2 SVGIG (reference sequence). J lost 1 base, V lost 1 base, and 19 bases had no gene match. The CDR3 has 20 amino acids. DNA of the CDR3: TGTGCCTGGAGTGACCCAAAGGGCGGGAGCCCGATCGGGTCCTACAATGAGCAGTTCTTC. This codes for CAWSDPKGGSPIGSYNEQFF.

Comments on this clonotype: A read error may produce the germline difference seen at one junction end. The chain joins TRBV5-1 to TRBJ2-3; 8 nucleotides agree with TRBD2. Germline V CDR1 and CDR2: SGHRS, YFSETQ. The CDR3 runs 16 residues. CDR3 loop: CTSSLGLAGSTDTQYF. The CDR3 DNA follows: TGCACCAGCAGCTTGGGTTTAGCGGGGTCCACAGATACACAGTATTTT.

Remarks on this clonotype: An end of the junction differs from the germline gene, which may be a read error. The gene calls are TRBV4-1 and TRBJ2-1; no clear D gene. The CDR3 length is 12 residues. Germline values: CDR1 MGHRA, CDR2 YSYEKL. CDR3 bases: TGCGCCAGCAACCAAGCAGGAATCGAGCAGTTCTTC. Amino acid sequence: CASNQAGIEQFF.

Turning to this clonotype: This is likely a read error, given that the CDR3 carries no conserved phenylalanine or tryptophan at its end. The rearrangement uses TRBV12-3 or TRBV12-4 and TRBJ2-5; D unclear. The CDR3 is 14 residues long. The CDR3 sequence: CVSSTPVTQETQYI. For the CDR3, the DNA is TGTGTCAGCAGTACCCCAGTCACACAAGAGACCCAGTACATC.

This clonotype has just a few counts. This CDR3 is missing its conserved last phenylalanine or tryptophan, likely due to a read error. The chain recombines TRBV11-2 with TRBJ2-1; no clear D gene. V was trimmed by 6 bases and J by 7 bases, leaving 16 bases between them. Germline assignment: CDR1 SGHAT and CDR2 FQNNGV. CDR3 length: 14 amino acids. The DNA of the CDR3 is TGTGCCAGCAGTTCAGTGGGTCCTGGGAATGAGCAGTTCCTC. This gives the protein CASSSVGPGNEQFL.

The CDR3 nucleotides read TGCAGCGCCCTGGACGTAGCCGAGCAGTACTTC. Its translation: CSALDVAEQYF. The genes are TRBV29-1 and TRBJ2-7; D unresolved. The CDR3 has 11 amino acids. Germline CDR1 SQVTM, CDR2 ANQGSEA. V lost 7 bases to trimming and J lost 6 bases, with 13 bases between them.

By frequency in the sample, this clonotype is medium-sized. The gene calls are TRBV11-2 and TRBJ2-3; 7 nucleotides align to TRBD2. The germline V gene encodes CDR1 SGHAT and CDR2 FQNNGV. There are 19 residues in the CDR3. The J segment lost 0 bases and the V segment lost 6 bases, leaving 18 bases of the junction unmatched. CDR3 bases: TGTGCCAGCAGGACTCCTCGAGGCGGGAGACCTACTAGCACAGATACGCAGTATTTT. Translated, it gives CASRTPRGGRPTSTDTQYF.

This clonotype was seen a few times. The chain carries TRBV7-8 and TRBJ2-7; no firm D call. Germline V gene lookup returns CDR1 SGHVS and CDR2 FQNEAQ. V dropped 6 bases and J dropped 2 bases, with 11 bases sitting between them. The CDR3 has 13 amino acids. The CDR3 region has the DNA TGTGCCAGCAGGGGCGATACACCCTACGAGCAGTACTTC. Translation gives CASRGDTPYEQYF.

Regarding this clonotype: The junction does not match germline at one end; this may be a read error. The chain employs TRBV4-1 and TRBJ2-2; 7 nucleotides match TRBD2. The CDR3 has 17 residues. Germline loops: CDR1 MGHRA, CDR2 YSYEKL. The CDR3 region has the DNA TGCGCCAACAGCCAAGACCCGGCGGGAGATTTGCCCGGGGAGCTGTTTTTT. Translated: CANSQDPAGDLPGELFF.

In its sample, this clonotype was seen a few times. Since a much larger clone is just one base distant, this may be a read error. As the CDR3 is not closed by the conserved phenylalanine or tryptophan, this likely results from a read error. V usage is TRBV5-5 and J usage is TRBJ2-5; D gene unclear. Germline loops: CDR1 SGHKS, CDR2 YYEKEE (reference sequence). Between the trimmed V and J ends, which lost 6 bases and 4 bases, there was a span of 10 bases. The CDR3 is made up of 12 amino acids. As DNA, the CDR3 is TGTGCCAGCACCCGTACTGGAGAGACCCAGTACTCC. It yields the protein CASTRTGETQYS.

As regards this clonotype: This clone may be a read error of a much larger clone one base away. Since no conserved phenylalanine or tryptophan closes the CDR3, a read error is the likely cause. The chain combines TRBV7-2 with TRBJ2-7; a weak D match, TRBD2 (6 bases). CDR3 length: 15 residues. Trimming pared 4 bases from V and 2 bases from J, leaving 15 bases between. Per germline, CDR1 SGHTA and CDR2 FQGNSA. CDR3 amino acids: CASSSFSGFAYEQYS. DNA for the CDR3: TGTGCCAGCAGCTCCTTTAGCGGTTTTGCCTACGAGCAGTACTCC.

Notes on this clonotype: Being one base from a much bigger clone, this may be a read error. The CDR3 ends on some other residue instead of the conserved phenylalanine or tryptophan, so this is likely a read error. The CDR3 DNA reads TGTGCCAGCAGCTTAGCGGGAGAATACAATGAGCAGTTCTTA. Its translation is CASSLAGEYNEQFL. V gene TRBV7-9 combines with J gene TRBJ2-1; possible D gene TRBD2, 5 bases. The CDR3 covers 14 residues. The germline V gene encodes CDR1 SEHNR and CDR2 FQNEAQ (reference sequence). V lost 0 bases and J 4 bases, leaving 7 bases between the germline ends.

With respect to this clonotype: This may arise from a read error, as a much more abundant clone is one base away. V usage is TRBV5-1 and J usage is TRBJ2-5, with D perhaps TRBD2 (5 bases). The length of the CDR3 is 14 residues. CDR1 and CDR2 (germline): SGHRS, YFSETQ. The DNA of the CDR3 is TGCGGCAGCACCCGTGGAGAGGGAAGGGAGACCCAGTACTTC. As protein: CGSTRGEGRETQYF.

Comment on this clonotype: A read error may be the cause here, since a much bigger clone is one base away. The rearrangement links TRBV30 to TRBJ2-1; no definite D call. The CDR3 extends over 16 amino acids. CDR1 is GTSNPN and CDR2 is SVGIG in the germline V gene (reference sequence). The CDR3 spells CAWSVDPLPAYNVQFF. CDR3 bases: TGTGCCTGGAGTGTGGATCCCCTTCCCGCCTACAATGTGCAGTTCTTC.

With regard to this clonotype: One junction end disagrees with the germline gene, perhaps due to a read error. The chain uses TRBV6-1 and TRBJ2-7, with D maybe TRBD1 (5 bases). The CDR3 spans 15 residues. Germline V gene data show CDR1 as MNHNS and CDR2 as SASEGT. The CDR3 DNA is TGTACCAGCAGTGAGATTGGACATGGAGTTTCCGAGCAGTACTTC. Its translation: CTSSEIGHGVSEQYF.

A note on this clonotype: Being one base from a much bigger clone, this may be a read error. The chain carries TRBV28 and TRBJ2-7; D gene ambiguous. The CDR3 is 11 residues long. Germline CDR1 MDHEN, CDR2 SYDVKM. Trimming removed 5 bases from V and 6 bases from J, with 8 bases in between. CDR3 region: CASSHGCEQYF. DNA for the CDR3: TGTGCCAGCAGTCACGGCTGCGAGCAGTACTTC.

This clonotype came up many times. Germline is not matched at one junction end, which may reflect a read error. The chain couples TRBV6-6 to TRBJ1-4; 10 bases line up with TRBD1. The V gene's germline CDR1 is MNHNY and CDR2 SVGAGI (reference sequence). The CDR3 has 17 amino acids. The CDR3 region is CASSFGTGAATNGKLFF. In DNA form, the CDR3 reads TGTGCCAGCAGTTTTGGGACAGGGGCGGCAACTAATGGAAAACTGTTTTTT.

This clonotype has only a few counts. This chain connects TRBV7-3 to TRBJ2-2, with D tentatively TRBD2 (6 bases). V lost 4 bases to trimming and J lost 5 bases, with 17 bases between them. Germline V gene data show CDR1 as SGHTA and CDR2 as FQGTGA. The CDR3 contains 16 residues. The DNA for the CDR3 is TGTGCCAGCAGCTCCGCCGGGACTGGGGGAACCGGGGAGCTGTTTTTT. Its protein product is CASSSAGTGGTGELFF.

This chain joins TRBV10-3 and TRBJ1-1; no reliable D call. The germline CDR1 and CDR2 sequences are ENHRY and SYGVKD. Trimming cost V 3 bases and J 6 bases, with 11 bases left between them. This CDR3 spans 13 amino acids. The CDR3 DNA reads as TGTGCCATCAGTGATGACTGGGCCGCTGAAGCTTTCTTT. The encoded protein is CAISDDWAAEAFF.

This clonotype was seen ten or more times. The chain joins TRBV7-3 to TRBJ2-1; 8 bases are a match to TRBD2. The CDR3 is made up of 15 amino acids. Losses at the gene ends were 5 bases for V and 7 bases for J; bases not matched to a gene: 10. CDR1 SGHTA and CDR2 FQGTGA come from the germline V gene. The CDR3 loop is CASSPRGGQGNEQFF. The CDR3 coding sequence is TGTGCCAGCAGCCCCCGGGGGGGCCAGGGGAATGAGCAGTTCTTC.

This clonotype showed up just a few times. The junction shows a germline mismatch at one end, possibly a read error. The CDR3 nucleotides read TGTGCCAGCAGCCTCCTTCGACAGGACCCCTACGAGCAGTACTTT. Translating gives CASSLLRQDPYEQYF. The chain carries TRBV6-2 or TRBV6-3 and TRBJ2-7, with a weak D call TRBD1 (6 bases). This CDR3 has 15 residues. CDR1 is MNHEY and CDR2 is SVGEGT in the germline V gene.

Details on this clonotype: Lacking the conserved final phenylalanine or tryptophan, this CDR3 likely reflects a read error. This chain links TRBV6-5 with TRBJ2-7, with TRBD2 as a possible D gene (5 bases). The CDR3 runs to 13 residues. From germline, CDR1 is MNHEY and CDR2 SVGAGI. V gave up 2 bases and J gave up 8 bases, with 13 bases separating them. CDR3 DNA sequence: TGTGCCAGCAGTTACAGCGGTGGCGACAAGCAGTACTTA. Amino acid sequence: CASSYSGGDKQYL.

As to this clonotype: At one of its ends the junction is not consistent with the germline gene, which may arise from a read error. The chain carries TRBV6-1 and TRBJ2-7; D perhaps matches TRBD2 (5 bases). Germline V gene lookup returns CDR1 MNHNS and CDR2 SASEGT. The CDR3 length is 16 residues. The CDR3 is CASSEGQAGPSYKQYF. The CDR3 bases are TGTGCCAGTAGCGAAGGCCAGGCAGGCCCCTCCTACAAGCAGTACTTC.